A single sample is the source of the 8 T cell receptor beta chains below, sequenced in a study of blood T cell repertoires in COVID-19. Generated by immunoSEQ multiplex PCR, the TCRdb table keeps only in-frame clones and is missing some. The data hold 120,000 or so clones, with 70% to 90% observed a single time. Sequenced material: peripheral blood. The receptors were gathered from a human donor in a cohort sampled during active COVID-19.

A word on this clone: Other nucleotide sequences in the sample specify the same CDR3. This sequence joins TRBV7-9 and TRBJ1-1, with 9 bases fitting TRBD1. This CDR3 spans 15 amino acids. Germline loops: CDR1 SEHNR, CDR2 FQNEAQ (reference sequence). Losses at the gene ends were 3 bases for V and 1 base for J; bases not matched to a gene: 3. CDR3 in DNA: TGTGCCAGCAGCTTGGGGGACAGGGAGAACACTGAAGCTTTCTTT. This codes for CASSLGDRENTEAFF.

This clone was seen a single time. The chain combines TRBV9 with TRBJ2-2; tentatively, D is TRBD2 (6 bases). The CDR3 runs to 14 residues. Looked up from germline, CDR1 is SGDLS and CDR2 is YYNGEE. V shed 0 bases and J shed 3 bases, with 6 bases lying between them. CDR3: CASSVAGDTGELFF. CDR3 bases: TGTGCCAGCAGCGTAGCGGGGGACACCGGGGAGCTGTTTTTT.

The rearrangement joins TRBV28 to TRBJ2-7; 10 bases are a match to TRBD2. This CDR3 has 15 amino acids. The V and J ends lost 7 bases and 2 bases, in that order; junction bases with no gene match: 8. Germline V lookup: CDR1 MDHEN, CDR2 SYDVKM. CDR3 residues: CASTLAGVRAYEQYF. Here the CDR3 DNA reads TGTGCCAGCACCCTAGCGGGAGTACGGGCCTACGAGCAGTACTTC.

The chain couples TRBV4-2 to TRBJ2-5; 10 nucleotides agree with TRBD2. V lost 0 bases to trimming and J lost 6 bases; unmatched junction nucleotides: 10. CDR3 length: 17 amino acids. In germline, CDR1 is LGHNA, CDR2 YNFKEQ. CDR3 sequence: CASSQDLSGGGGKTQYF. The CDR3 DNA sequence: TGTGCCAGCAGCCAAGATCTCAGCGGGGGGGGTGGGAAGACCCAGTACTTC.

V is TRBV18 and J is TRBJ2-5, with 12 bases matching TRBD2. Germline CDR1 reads KGHSH; CDR2 reads LQKENI. This CDR3 region has 16 residues. V lost 6 bases and J lost 1; bases outside the gene matches: 6. The CDR3 DNA follows: TGTGCCAGCTCTCTCCTAGCGGGAGGGCCCCAAGAGACCCAGTACTTC. Translation gives CASSLLAGGPQETQYF.

The count of this clone is one. The chain recombines TRBV18 with TRBJ1-1; D is undetermined. The CDR3 is made up of 14 amino acids. Trimming removed 2 bases from V and 3 bases from J, with 10 bases in between. Germline CDR1 and CDR2: KGHSH and LQKENI. Here the CDR3 reads CASSPIVADTEAFF. The CDR3 DNA follows: TGTGCCAGCTCACCAATCGTAGCTGACACTGAAGCTTTCTTT. The full variable domain, with the rest looked up from reference TRBV18 and TRBJ1-1, is NAGVMQNPRHLVRRRGQEARLRCSPMKGHSHVYWYRQLPEEGLKFMVYLQKENIIDESGMPKERFSAEFPKEGPSILRIQQVVRGDSAAYFCASSPIVADTEAFFGQGTRLTVV.

The chain combines TRBV5-1 with TRBJ2-7; 7 nucleotides align to TRBD1. This CDR3 has 17 amino acids. The germline V gene has CDR1 SGHRS and CDR2 YFSETQ. The junction had 13 bases not matched to a gene; V was cut back by 4 bases and J by 0 bases. In nucleotides, the CDR3 is TGCGCCAGCAGCCCCTCGACGCTGGACAGGAGCTCCTACGAGCAGTACTTC. It is translated as CASSPSTLDRSSYEQYF.

The chain links TRBV3-1 (or the pseudogene TRBV3-2) to TRBJ2-2, with D tentatively TRBD2 (5 bases). V dropped 5 bases and J dropped 5 bases, with 12 bases sitting between them. The CDR3 has 14 amino acids. Looked up from germline, CDR1 is LGHDT and CDR2 is YNNKEL (reference sequence). CDR3 protein: CASSDEGRTGELFF. The DNA for the CDR3 is TGTGCCAGCAGCGATGAGGGTCGGACCGGGGAGCTGTTTTTT.